This T cell receptor (beta chain) is from a study of cytomegalovirus exposure and HLA in healthy donors. CDR1 SGHRS and CDR2 YFSETQ come from the germline V gene. V was clipped by 6 bases and J by 7 bases; unmatched bases: 13. The length of the CDR3 is 14 residues. The PCR had 60 Vbeta and 13 Jbeta primers. Assay used: immunoSEQ multiplex PCR; TCRdb lists only in-frame clones, some missing. The sample includes about 200,000 clones, 75% to 90% seen only once; the top ten take less than 0.4%. Study outcomes and limitations: A previous analysis found most TCR beta V segments productive roughly 87% or roughly 30% of the time. The authors listed 150 to 200 TCR beta chains as cytomegalovirus-associated. Later on, analysis showed that most CMV-associated TCR beta chains appeared to be HLA-restricted. There was a cluster of highly shared sequence variants that was likely a sequencing artifact.

On this clone itself: What it binds is not known.

The chain couples TRBV5-1 to TRBJ2-7; 7 bases fit TRBD1. Input material: PBMCs. The source of this sequence is a woman younger than 45 in good health and CMV-seronegative. The CDR3 DNA reads TGCGCCAGCACGAGGGACAGTGAATCGCGGGAGCAGTACTTC. It yields the protein CASTRDSESREQYF.